Below are 16 T cell receptor beta chains sequenced from a single sample in a study of shared clonotypes between healthy human individuals. Produced via immunoSEQ multiplex PCR; TCRdb's table is partial and in-frame only. This sample has about 2.2 million clones, with 85% to 95% found just once. Naive CD8 cells, CD45RO-negative and positively selected for CCR7, excluded terminally differentiated effector memory CD45RA+ cells. The source material was naive CD8+ T cells from PBMCs. The receptors here all came from a man aged 18 to 29 in good health. Some clones in this sample may be carry-over from other donors' samples.

Worth noting for this clone: The same CDR3 also results from other DNA sequences found in this sample. The V and J genes are TRBV19 and TRBJ2-7; maybe TRBD2 (5 bases). The length of the CDR3 is 14 residues. The V gene's germline CDR1 is LNHDA and CDR2 SQIVND (reference sequence). The V end lost 1 base, the J end lost 1 base, and 8 bases lay between the germline ends. CDR3 in amino acids: CASSIGRGSYEQYF. The CDR3 DNA is TGTGCCAGTAGTATAGGCAGAGGGTCCTACGAGCAGTACTTC.

The chain uses TRBV7-8 and TRBJ1-2; no reliable D call. Germline assignment: CDR1 SGHVS and CDR2 FQNEAQ. The V end was cut by 5 bases, the J end by 4 bases, with 17 bases between. CDR3 length equals 15 residues. CDR3 sequence (DNA): TGTGCCAGCAGCCCTAGTGCAGCCCTGGGCTATGGCTACACCTTC. Translation: CASSPSAALGYGYTF. Together with reference TRBV7-8 and TRBJ1-2, the CDR3 gives the full variable domain: GAGVSQSPRYKVAKRGQDVALRCDPISGHVSLFWYQQALGQGPEFLTYFQNEAQLDKSGLPSDRFFAERPEGSVSTLKIQRTQQEDSAVYLCASSPSAALGYGYTFGSGTRLTVV.

This chain uses TRBV7-3 with TRBJ2-7, with TRBD2 identical over 7 bases. Germline loops: CDR1 SGHTA, CDR2 FQGTGA. Trimming took 5 bases from V and 6 from J; bases not matched to a gene: 13. The CDR3 extends over 15 amino acids. The DNA of the CDR3 is TGTGCCAGCAGCACCCCGCTGGCGGGAGATTCCGAGCAGTACTTC. Encoded protein: CASSTPLAGDSEQYF.

In this sample, this clone turned up once. Other DNA sequences in the same sample also yield this CDR3. The V gene is TRBV27, the J gene TRBJ2-6; perhaps TRBD1 as D (5 bases). The V end lost 4 bases, the J end lost 2 bases, and 6 bases lay between the germline ends. This CDR3 spans 14 amino acids. The germline V gene has CDR1 MNHEY and CDR2 SMNVEV (reference sequence). The CDR3 loop reads CASSSGTGANVLTF. Written as DNA, the CDR3 is TGTGCCAGCAGTTCAGGGACTGGGGCCAACGTCCTGACTTTC.

The J gene is TRBJ1-2, the V gene TRBV27, with a possible D match to TRBD1 (6 bases). The CDR3 totals 14 residues. Germline-derived CDR1 and CDR2 are MNHEY and SMNVEV (reference sequence). V gave up 4 bases and J gave up 7 bases, with 16 bases separating them. For the CDR3, the DNA is TGTGCCAGCAGTTCAACCGGGGGGCTAGGTGGCTACACCTTC. Protein sequence: CASSSTGGLGGYTF.

The rearrangement links TRBV9 to TRBJ2-2; D is uncertain. Per the germline V gene, CDR1 is SGDLS and CDR2 is YYNGEE. The CDR3 contains 12 residues. Trimming removed 4 bases from V and 3 bases from J, with 4 bases in between. The CDR3: CASSSYTGELFF. In DNA form, the CDR3 reads TGTGCCAGCAGCTCATACACCGGGGAGCTGTTTTTT.

CDR3 nucleotide sequence: TGTGCCTCGAGCGACACTAGCGGCACAGATACGCAGTATTTT. Translation gives CASSDTSGTDTQYF. This rearrangement joins TRBV2 to TRBJ2-3; 7 positions agree with TRBD2. Per germline, CDR1 SNHLY and CDR2 FYNNEI. J lost 1 base, V lost 11 bases, and 9 bases had no gene match. This CDR3 region has 14 residues.

CDR3 residues: CAMGGEVYEQYF. In DNA form, the CDR3 reads TGTGCCATGGGGGGGGAGGTATACGAGCAGTACTTC. This rearrangement joins TRBV10-3 to TRBJ2-7, with 7 bases lining up with TRBD2. The trim removed 9 bases at V and 4 bases at J, leaving 6 bases unmatched. The CDR3 is 12 amino acids. CDR1 and CDR2 (germline): ENHRY, SYGVKD.

The chain combines TRBV6-5 with TRBJ2-5; the match to TRBD2 covers 11 bases. Germline V gene sequence: CDR1 MNHEY, CDR2 SVGAGI. Losses at the gene ends were 6 bases for V and 0 bases for J; bases not matched to a gene: 3. This CDR3 spans 15 amino acids. This CDR3 reads CASSRLAGYQETQYF. The DNA for the CDR3 is TGTGCCAGCAGCCGACTAGCGGGGTACCAAGAGACCCAGTACTTC.

This sequence joins TRBV28 and TRBJ2-7; 9 nucleotides agree with TRBD1. Germline trimming cut 3 bases from V and 1 base from J; bases unmatched to any gene: 10. In germline, CDR1 is MDHEN, CDR2 SYDVKM. This CDR3 has 17 amino acids. Here the CDR3 reads CASSFPFGGQGSYEQYF. CDR3 nucleotides: TGTGCCAGCAGTTTCCCTTTCGGTGGACAGGGGTCCTACGAGCAGTACTTC. Variable domain in full (rest from reference TRBV28 and TRBJ2-7): DVKVTQSSRYLVKRTGEKVFLECVQDMDHENMFWYRQDPGLGLRLIYFSYDVKMKEKGDIPEGYSVSREKKERFSLILESASTNQTSMYLCASSFPFGGQGSYEQYFGPGTRLTVT.

This clone came up once. The rearrangement uses TRBV16 and TRBJ2-1; unclear D gene. The germline gives CDR1 KGHSY, CDR2 FQNENV. The V and J ends lost 0 bases and 0 bases respectively, with 3 bases between them. CDR3 length: 14 amino acids. The CDR3 loop is CASSQSVSYNEQFF. The CDR3 bases are TGTGCCAGCAGCCAATCGGTCTCCTACAATGAGCAGTTCTTC.

This clone has a handful of counts. The chain combines TRBV25-1 with TRBJ1-2; perhaps TRBD1 as D (5 bases). V was clipped by 7 bases and J by 2 bases, with 14 bases between them. The CDR3 has 14 residues. The germline V gene encodes CDR1 MGHDK and CDR2 SYGVNS. CDR3 loop: CASKQGRANYGYTF. CDR3 sequence (DNA): TGTGCCAGCAAGCAGGGAAGAGCGAACTATGGCTACACCTTC.

CDR3 sequence (DNA): TGTGCCAGCAGCTTAATGTGGAGTAGTACAGATACGCAGTATTTT. Translating gives CASSLMWSSTDTQYF. V and J are TRBV11-2 and TRBJ2-3, with D hard to call. The ends were cut back, 2 bases at V and 3 bases at J, with 12 bases in the middle. This CDR3 contains 15 residues. Germline assignment: CDR1 SGHAT and CDR2 FQNNGV.

J is TRBJ2-7 and V is TRBV7-2; no definite D call. The CDR3 has 14 amino acids. V was trimmed by 1 base and J by 2 bases, leaving 9 bases between them. Germline V gene lookup returns CDR1 SGHTA and CDR2 FQGNSA. This CDR3 reads CASSLEHHPYEQYF. The CDR3 region has the DNA TGTGCCAGCAGCTTAGAACACCACCCCTACGAGCAGTACTTC.

The chain uses TRBV30 and TRBJ2-7, with 9 bases fitting TRBD1. The V segment lost 1 base and the J segment 3 bases; nucleotides outside the gene matches: 13. Germline V gene lookup returns CDR1 GTSNPN and CDR2 SVGIG (reference sequence). There are 17 residues in the CDR3. The CDR3 loop is CAWSDIRRDRVHYEQYF. The CDR3 nucleotides read TGTGCCTGGAGTGACATTCGGAGGGACAGGGTTCACTACGAGCAGTACTTC.

The rearrangement joins TRBV6-1 to TRBJ1-2; TRBD1 agrees at 8 bases. The V gene's germline CDR1 is MNHNS and CDR2 SASEGT. This CDR3 spans 13 amino acids. V was pared by 8 bases and J by 4 bases, with 6 bases of the junction left unmatched. CDR3 sequence reads: CASRTGLLYGYTF. CDR3 nucleotides: TGTGCCAGCCGGACAGGGTTACTCTATGGCTACACCTTC.